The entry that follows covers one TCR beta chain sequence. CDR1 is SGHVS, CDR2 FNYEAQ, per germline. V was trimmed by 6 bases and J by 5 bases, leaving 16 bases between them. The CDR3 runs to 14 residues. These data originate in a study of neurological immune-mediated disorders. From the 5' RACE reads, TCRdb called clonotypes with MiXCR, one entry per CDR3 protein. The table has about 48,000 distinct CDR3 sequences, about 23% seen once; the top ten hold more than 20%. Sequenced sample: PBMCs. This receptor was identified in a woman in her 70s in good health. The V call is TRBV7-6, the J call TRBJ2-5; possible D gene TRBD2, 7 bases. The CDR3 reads CASSPAGQRETQYF. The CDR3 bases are TGTGCCAGCAGTCCAGCGGGACAAAGGGAGACCCAGTACTTC.